Shown below are 2 T cell receptor beta chains from a single sample sequenced in a study of T cell repertoires in cytomegalovirus infection. TCRdb reprocessed the reads via MiXCR and lists one record per CDR3 protein. The table has a few hundred thousand distinct CDR3 sequences, over 7.5% seen once. The sample consisted of PBMCs. The source is a human donor in good health (CMV status not recorded). Some clones in this sample may be carry-over from other donors' samples.

This clonotype was recorded many times. The gene calls are TRBV7-2 and TRBJ1-6; no definite D call. The CDR3 has 15 amino acids. The V end lost 1 base, the J end lost 5 bases, and 9 bases lay between the germline ends. The germline V gene encodes CDR1 SGHTA and CDR2 FQGNSA. The CDR3: CASSLDRRDNSPLHF. DNA for the CDR3: TGTGCCAGCAGCTTAGATCGGCGAGATAATTCACCCCTCCACTTT.

This clonotype came up many times. This chain connects TRBV12-3 or TRBV12-4 to TRBJ1-5; tentative D call: TRBD1 (5 bases). The V gene lost 2 bases and the J gene lost 5 bases, with 7 bases spanning the gap. The CDR3 extends over 13 amino acids. CDR3 in amino acids: CASSLSRDQPQHF. The CDR3 bases are TGTGCCAGCAGTTTATCCAGGGATCAGCCCCAGCATTTT.